This is a list of T cell receptor beta chains from one sample in a study of blood T cell repertoires in COVID-19. Method: immunoSEQ multiplex PCR; TCRdb's copy keeps in-frame clones and lacks some. In the table there are fewer than 250,000 clones, roughly 82% of which are singletons. Specimen: peripheral blood. The receptors stem from a woman between 65 and 79 years old with acute or convalescent COVID-19. CDR3s include the opening cysteine and the closing phenylalanine or tryptophan. The order of the fields is CDR3 length, D gene, J gene, clone size, V gene, CDR3 DNA, CDR3 protein. A D gene is named only where the DNA matches it firmly. Clone sizes are given selectively: once, few, many, or a class where the clone is expanded.

len: 16; d_gene: -; j_gene: TRBJ1-5; abundance: once; v_gene: TRBV6-2/TRBV6-3; CDR3nt: TGTGCCAGCAGTTACTCCAGGAGCAGGGTCAATCAGCCCCAGCATTTT; CDR3aa: CASSYSRSRVNQPQHF
len: 11; d_gene: -; j_gene: TRBJ1-2; abundance: -; v_gene: TRBV20-1; CDR3nt: TGCAGTGGAGGGGGAGATTATGGCTACACCTTC; CDR3aa: CSGGGDYGYTF
len: 14; d_gene: TRBD1; j_gene: TRBJ1-4; abundance: once; v_gene: TRBV3-1/TRBV3-2; CDR3nt: TGTGCCAGCAGCCCTTCGGGACAGGGAGGGAAACTGTTTTTT; CDR3aa: CASSPSGQGGKLFF
len: 17; d_gene: -; j_gene: TRBJ1-4; abundance: -; v_gene: TRBV27; CDR3nt: TGTGCCAGCAGTTCCCGGGCTAGGGGCGGGGGTAATGAAAAACTGTTTTTT; CDR3aa: CASSSRARGGGNEKLFF
len: 16; d_gene: -; j_gene: TRBJ2-1; abundance: -; v_gene: TRBV19; CDR3nt: TGTGCCAGTAGCGACCCGGGGGGCCCCAAATACAATGAGCAGTTCTTC; CDR3aa: CASSDPGGPKYNEQFF
len: 14; d_gene: -; j_gene: TRBJ1-6; abundance: once; v_gene: TRBV5-1; CDR3nt: TGCGCCAGCAGCTTGAGAGGGTATAATTCACCCCTCCACTTT; CDR3aa: CASSLRGYNSPLHF
len: 12; d_gene: -; j_gene: TRBJ1-3; abundance: -; v_gene: TRBV28; CDR3nt: TGTGCCACCTCGCCTACCGGAAACACCATATATTTT; CDR3aa: CATSPTGNTIYF
len: 15; d_gene: TRBD1; j_gene: TRBJ1-6; abundance: -; v_gene: TRBV19; CDR3nt: TGTGCCAGTAGTCAGGACAGGGCCGATAATTCACCCCTCCACTTT; CDR3aa: CASSQDRADNSPLHF
len: 13; d_gene: -; j_gene: TRBJ1-1; abundance: -; v_gene: TRBV28; CDR3nt: TGTGCCAGCAGTTTATGGCCAGGACTGGAAGCTTTCTTT; CDR3aa: CASSLWPGLEAFF
len: 14; d_gene: -; j_gene: TRBJ1-1; abundance: few; v_gene: TRBV11-2; CDR3nt: TGTGCCAGCAGCTTCCCCGAGGGAAACACTGAAGCTTTCTTT; CDR3aa: CASSFPEGNTEAFF
len: 16; d_gene: TRBD1; j_gene: TRBJ2-1; abundance: -; v_gene: TRBV28; CDR3nt: TGTGCCAGCAGTTTGAGGTCGGCAGGGGGCTACAATGAGCAGTTCTTC; CDR3aa: CASSLRSAGGYNEQFF
len: 16; d_gene: TRBD1; j_gene: TRBJ1-5; abundance: -; v_gene: TRBV4-1; CDR3nt: TGCGCCAGCAGCCAAGAAGACAGGGGGCGGAATCAGCCCCAGCATTTT; CDR3aa: CASSQEDRGRNQPQHF
len: 14; d_gene: -; j_gene: TRBJ1-5; abundance: -; v_gene: TRBV6-5; CDR3nt: TGTGCCAGCAGTCACAACGGCGGAAATCAGCCCCAGCATTTT; CDR3aa: CASSHNGGNQPQHF
len: 12; d_gene: TRBD2; j_gene: TRBJ2-5; abundance: -; v_gene: TRBV6-5; CDR3nt: TGTGCCAGCAGTCGACTAGCTGAGACCCAGTACTTC; CDR3aa: CASSRLAETQYF
len: 17; d_gene: TRBD1; j_gene: TRBJ1-5; abundance: once; v_gene: TRBV6-2/TRBV6-3; CDR3nt: TGTGCCAGCAGTTACTCTGGACAGGGGTATAGCAATCAGCCCCAGCATTTT; CDR3aa: CASSYSGQGYSNQPQHF
len: 14; d_gene: -; j_gene: TRBJ1-2; abundance: -; v_gene: TRBV14; CDR3nt: TGTGCCAGCAGCCAAGGAATGTCTCTCGGTGGCTACACCTTC; CDR3aa: CASSQGMSLGGYTF
len: 14; d_gene: -; j_gene: TRBJ1-3; abundance: -; v_gene: TRBV10-3; CDR3nt: TGTGCCATCAGTGAATCGGGGGCTGGAAACACCATATATTTT; CDR3aa: CAISESGAGNTIYF
len: 16; d_gene: TRBD1; j_gene: TRBJ1-6; abundance: once; v_gene: TRBV7-2; CDR3nt: TGTGCCAGCAGCTCGGGACAGGGGTATGGTAATTCACCCCTCCACTTT; CDR3aa: CASSSGQGYGNSPLHF
len: 15; d_gene: -; j_gene: TRBJ2-3; abundance: -; v_gene: TRBV11-2; CDR3nt: TGTGCCAGCAGCCAACTCTTGACTAGCACAGATACGCAGTATTTT; CDR3aa: CASSQLLTSTDTQYF
len: 16; d_gene: -; j_gene: TRBJ2-3; abundance: few; v_gene: TRBV19; CDR3nt: TGTGCCAGTAGTCGGGGGTTGCGGGGGCGACCAGATACGCAGTATTTT; CDR3aa: CASSRGLRGRPDTQYF
len: 14; d_gene: -; j_gene: TRBJ1-5; abundance: -; v_gene: TRBV9; CDR3nt: TGTGCCAGCAGCGTAGGCAGGGTCAATCAGCCCCAGCATTTT; CDR3aa: CASSVGRVNQPQHF
len: 17; d_gene: TRBD2; j_gene: TRBJ2-7; abundance: -; v_gene: TRBV4-2; CDR3nt: TGTGCCAGCAGCCAAGATCAGGGCGGGGGGGCCGGAAACGAGCAGTACTTC; CDR3aa: CASSQDQGGGAGNEQYF
len: 14; d_gene: -; j_gene: TRBJ1-4; abundance: -; v_gene: TRBV7-9; CDR3nt: TGTGCCAGCAGCTTGACTGGTCTTAATGAAAAACTGTTTTTT; CDR3aa: CASSLTGLNEKLFF
len: 14; d_gene: -; j_gene: TRBJ1-2; abundance: few; v_gene: TRBV7-2; CDR3nt: TGTGCCAGCAGCTTAGCTCGACAGTACTATGGCTACACCTTC; CDR3aa: CASSLARQYYGYTF
len: 14; d_gene: -; j_gene: TRBJ1-1; abundance: -; v_gene: TRBV3-1/TRBV3-2; CDR3nt: TGTGCCAGCAGCCAAGAAGGGGAGGGAACTGAAGCTTTCTTT; CDR3aa: CASSQEGEGTEAFF
len: 13; d_gene: TRBD1; j_gene: TRBJ1-5; abundance: once; v_gene: TRBV10-1; CDR3nt: TGCGCCAGCCAGGACAGGGTGGGTCAGCCCCAGCATTTT; CDR3aa: CASQDRVGQPQHF
len: 16; d_gene: TRBD2; j_gene: TRBJ2-3; abundance: -; v_gene: TRBV9; CDR3nt: TGTGCCAGCAGCCAAGGACTAGCGGGGGAAACAGATACGCAGTATTTT; CDR3aa: CASSQGLAGETDTQYF
len: 18; d_gene: TRBD1; j_gene: TRBJ1-4; abundance: few; v_gene: TRBV11-2; CDR3nt: TGTGCCAGCAGCGTCCCCGGAGGGACAGGGGGAACTAATGAAAAACTGTTTTTT; CDR3aa: CASSVPGGTGGTNEKLFF
len: 15; d_gene: -; j_gene: TRBJ1-4; abundance: -; v_gene: TRBV28; CDR3nt: TGTGCCAGCAGGCCCCGGGGGAGCTATAATGAAAAACTGTTTTTT; CDR3aa: CASRPRGSYNEKLFF
len: 16; d_gene: -; j_gene: TRBJ2-4; abundance: -; v_gene: TRBV18; CDR3nt: TGTGCCAGCTCACTATTTGACGGAGGACTCAAAAACATTCAGTACTTC; CDR3aa: CASSLFDGGLKNIQYF
len: 15; d_gene: TRBD1; j_gene: TRBJ1-5; abundance: -; v_gene: TRBV6-2/TRBV6-3; CDR3nt: TGTGCCAGCAGTGGCGGGACAGGGGTAAATCAGCCCCAGCATTTT; CDR3aa: CASSGGTGVNQPQHF
len: 12; d_gene: -; j_gene: TRBJ2-7; abundance: -; v_gene: TRBV2; CDR3nt: TGTGCCAGCAGTGTCGGTTCGGGGGAGCAGTACTTC; CDR3aa: CASSVGSGEQYF
len: 13; d_gene: TRBD2; j_gene: TRBJ2-7; abundance: -; v_gene: TRBV5-1; CDR3nt: TGCGCCAGCAGTCTGTCGGGGGGTCGCGAGCAGTACTTC; CDR3aa: CASSLSGGREQYF
len: 16; d_gene: TRBD1; j_gene: TRBJ2-7; abundance: -; v_gene: TRBV18; CDR3nt: TGTGCCAGCTCACCAAGCCCAGGACAGGGGGCCCACGAGCAGTACTTC; CDR3aa: CASSPSPGQGAHEQYF
len: 14; d_gene: -; j_gene: TRBJ2-1; abundance: -; v_gene: TRBV4-1; CDR3nt: TGCGCCAGCAGCCAAGTCCCGTCGGGGAATGAGCAGTTCTTC; CDR3aa: CASSQVPSGNEQFF
len: 13; d_gene: TRBD1; j_gene: TRBJ2-1; abundance: -; v_gene: TRBV19; CDR3nt: TGTGCCACCGGACAGGGGCGATACAATGAGCAGTTCTTC; CDR3aa: CATGQGRYNEQFF
len: 16; d_gene: -; j_gene: TRBJ2-1; abundance: -; v_gene: TRBV10-2; CDR3nt: TGCGCCAGCAGTGAGTGGGCGGGGAAAGGGTACAATGAGCAGTTCTTC; CDR3aa: CASSEWAGKGYNEQFF
len: 15; d_gene: TRBD1; j_gene: TRBJ1-6; abundance: once; v_gene: TRBV5-6; CDR3nt: TGTGCCAGCAGCTTCACGGGACAGGGAAATTCACCCCTCCACTTT; CDR3aa: CASSFTGQGNSPLHF
len: 16; d_gene: TRBD1; j_gene: TRBJ2-7; abundance: -; v_gene: TRBV7-9; CDR3nt: TGTGCCAGCAGCTTAGCCCAACAGGGGGCCTTCAACGAGCAGTACTTC; CDR3aa: CASSLAQQGAFNEQYF
len: 15; d_gene: TRBD1; j_gene: TRBJ2-2; abundance: -; v_gene: TRBV24-1; CDR3nt: TGTGCCACCAGTGATTTGGGACAGGGCACCGGGGAGCTGTTTTTT; CDR3aa: CATSDLGQGTGELFF
len: 12; d_gene: TRBD1; j_gene: TRBJ1-1; abundance: -; v_gene: TRBV5-4; CDR3nt: TGTGCCAGCAGCTTATGGACAGGGGGGGCTTTCTTT; CDR3aa: CASSLWTGGAFF
len: 15; d_gene: -; j_gene: TRBJ1-5; abundance: once; v_gene: TRBV7-9; CDR3nt: TGTGCCAGCAGCCACGGGCAGGGAAACAATCAGCCCCAGCATTTT; CDR3aa: CASSHGQGNNQPQHF
len: 13; d_gene: -; j_gene: TRBJ2-1; abundance: -; v_gene: TRBV7-2; CDR3nt: TGTGCCAGCAGGCCGGGGAGATACAATGAGCAGTTCTTC; CDR3aa: CASRPGRYNEQFF
len: 15; d_gene: -; j_gene: TRBJ2-1; abundance: once; v_gene: TRBV3-1/TRBV3-2; CDR3nt: TGTGCCAGCAGCCAACGGAGAAGCTCCTACAATGAGCAGTTCTTC; CDR3aa: CASSQRRSSYNEQFF
len: 15; d_gene: TRBD1; j_gene: TRBJ1-4; abundance: -; v_gene: TRBV24-1; CDR3nt: TGTGCCACCAGTGATTCCCGACAGGGATTTGAAAAACTGTTTTTT; CDR3aa: CATSDSRQGFEKLFF
len: 15; d_gene: -; j_gene: TRBJ1-2; abundance: few; v_gene: TRBV2; CDR3nt: TGTGCCAGCAGCTCCGCTTTAGCGGCTAACTATGGCTACACCTTC; CDR3aa: CASSSALAANYGYTF
len: 16; d_gene: TRBD1; j_gene: TRBJ2-7; abundance: -; v_gene: TRBV28; CDR3nt: TGTGCCAGCAGTTCTCTCGGGACAGGCACTCACTACGAGCAGTACTTC; CDR3aa: CASSSLGTGTHYEQYF
len: 14; d_gene: TRBD1; j_gene: TRBJ1-2; abundance: -; v_gene: TRBV28; CDR3nt: TGTGCCAGCAGTTTATCCGGGACAGGGGGTGATCGCACCTTC; CDR3aa: CASSLSGTGGDRTF
len: 14; d_gene: -; j_gene: TRBJ2-3; abundance: -; v_gene: TRBV6-5; CDR3nt: TGTGCCAGCAAGGCGATTGCGGCCCCAGATACGCAGTATTTT; CDR3aa: CASKAIAAPDTQYF
len: 17; d_gene: -; j_gene: TRBJ1-5; abundance: -; v_gene: TRBV7-2; CDR3nt: TGTGCCAGCAGCTTAAGAGGACAGCAAGCTTTGAGTCAGCCCCAGCATTTT; CDR3aa: CASSLRGQQALSQPQHF
len: 13; d_gene: -; j_gene: TRBJ1-1; abundance: few; v_gene: TRBV10-1; CDR3nt: TGCGCCAGCAGCGGCAGGGTAGAAACTGAAGCTTTCTTT; CDR3aa: CASSGRVETEAFF
len: 11; d_gene: -; j_gene: TRBJ1-1; abundance: -; v_gene: TRBV18; CDR3nt: TGTGCCAGCTCTCTCGTAACTGAAGCTTTCTTT; CDR3aa: CASSLVTEAFF
len: 18; d_gene: TRBD1; j_gene: TRBJ1-2; abundance: -; v_gene: TRBV27; CDR3nt: TGTGCCAGCGGAGTTCACCGGGACAGGGGGACCGTGGGCTATGGCTACACCTTC; CDR3aa: CASGVHRDRGTVGYGYTF